The next 7 T cell receptor beta chains were all read from a single sample in a study. Tregs were sorted as CD4+CD25+CD127-/low cells. TCRdb itself ran the 5' RACE reads through MiXCR, one entry per CDR3 protein. In the table there are about 57,000 distinct CDR3 sequences, roughly 28% of which are singletons. What was sequenced was tumor-infiltrating Tregs sorted from the breast tumor. The receptor set was obtained from a female donor with breast cancer.

Only a few counts were recorded for this clonotype. The rearrangement joins TRBV3-1 to TRBJ1-1; possibly TRBD1 for D (5 bases). From germline, CDR1 is LGHDT and CDR2 YNNKEL (reference sequence). This CDR3 comprises 13 residues. V shed 4 bases and J shed 9 bases, with 15 bases lying between them. Here the CDR3 DNA reads TGTGCCAGCAGCCTAGGACAAAAAGGGAAAGCTTTCTTT. It specifies CASSLGQKGKAFF. The variable domain in full, with the rest retrieved from reference TRBV3-1 and TRBJ1-1, is DTAVSQTPKYLVTQMGNDKSIKCEQNLGHDTMYWYKQDSKKFLKIMFSYNNKELIINETVPNRFSPKSPDKAHLNLHINSLELGDSAVYFCASSLGQKGKAFFGQGTRLTVV.

J is TRBJ1-5 and V is TRBV20-1, with 11 bases lining up with TRBD1. The CDR3 extends over 15 amino acids. CDR1 and CDR2 from the germline V gene are DFQATT and SNEGSKA (reference sequence). V lost 6 bases, J lost 6 bases, and 10 bases stayed unmatched. The CDR3: CSAARGQGDIQPQHF. CDR3 in DNA: TGCAGTGCCGCCAGGGGACAGGGGGATATTCAGCCCCAGCATTTT.

The rearrangement links TRBV30 to TRBJ2-3; the D is unclear. The CDR3 runs 12 residues. Germline V gene data show CDR1 as GTSNPN and CDR2 as SVGIG (reference sequence). Trimming pared 3 bases from V and 2 bases from J, leaving 6 bases between. CDR3 region: CAWRQNTDTQYF. The CDR3 region has the DNA TGTGCCTGGAGACAGAACACAGATACGCAGTATTTT.

The rearrangement uses TRBV20-1 and TRBJ2-1; 7 nucleotides match TRBD2. The CDR3 is 16 amino acids. Germline trimming cut 0 bases from V and 3 bases from J; bases unmatched to any gene: 8. Germline V gene data show CDR1 as DFQATT and CDR2 as SNEGSKA (reference sequence). CDR3 residues: CSARDLGGVYYNEQFF. The CDR3 DNA is TGCAGTGCTAGAGATTTGGGAGGGGTCTACTACAATGAGCAGTTCTTC.

V gene TRBV2 combines with J gene TRBJ2-1, with TRBD2 matching over 15 bases. Germline CDR1 reads SNHLY; CDR2 reads FYNNEI. Trimming removed 3 bases from V and 4 bases from J; junction bases left unmatched: 10. The CDR3 loop spans 19 amino acids. Written as DNA, the CDR3 is TGTGCCAGCAGTGATTGGACTAGCGGGAGGGCCACAGATTACAATGAGCAGTTCTTC. Translated, it gives CASSDWTSGRATDYNEQFF. Combining the CDR3 with reference TRBV2 and TRBJ2-1 gives the whole variable domain EPEVTQTPSHQVTQMGQEVILRCVPISNHLYFYWYRQILGQKVEFLVSFYNNEISEKSEIFDDQFSVERPDGSNFTLKIRSTKLEDSAMYFCASSDWTSGRATDYNEQFFGPGTRLTVL.

Remarks on this clonotype: Germline and junction disagree at one end, which may indicate a read error. The chain links TRBV12-3 or TRBV12-4 to TRBJ1-5; the D gene is possibly TRBD1 (5 bases). The CDR3 totals 14 residues. The CDR3 DNA follows: TGTGCCAGCGGTTTGATGGGGGAGGGTCAGCCCCAGCATTTT. As protein: CASGLMGEGQPQHF.

The chain carries TRBV10-3 and TRBJ2-2, with 7 bases fitting TRBD1. The CDR3 runs 16 residues. CDR1 and CDR2 (germline): ENHRY, SYGVKD. After removal of 6 bases from V and 6 bases from J, the junction contained 13 bases not matched to a gene. The CDR3 DNA sequence: TGTGCCATCAGGGACCCGACAGGGTCTGGTTCCGGGGAGCTGTTTTTT. Protein: CAIRDPTGSGSGELFF.